This passage covers 18 T cell receptor beta chains from one sample sequenced in a study of tumor-infiltrating lymphocytes in primary liver carcinoma. Both RNA and DNA were isolated together from around 20-30 mg of bulk tissue that had not been sorted. From around 500 ng total RNA, TCR beta cDNA was generated with a primer in the constant region. Sequencing libraries for TCR beta derived from three nested multiplex PCR rounds that used slightly modified ARM-PCR. It was with TRBV1-TRBV30 forward primers and a C-beta reverse primer that the first two PCR rounds were run, at approximately 10 cycles each. TCRdb itself ran the multiplex PCR reads through MiXCR, one entry per CDR3 protein. The table lists roughly 20,000 distinct CDR3 sequences, 65% to 85% of them singletons. The sequenced sample consisted of liver tumor tissue from sampling region 4. Subset denoted: tumor region T4, right-lateral pole. Receptors were obtained from a woman under 40 with primary liver carcinoma and hepatitis B virus infection.

A remark on this clonotype: A read error is possible here, since a much larger clone lies one base away. The rearrangement links TRBV20-1 to TRBJ1-3; D not resolved. The V gene's germline CDR1 is DFQATT and CDR2 SNEGSKA (reference sequence). V lost 0 bases to trimming and J lost 3 bases, with 12 bases between them. The CDR3 sequence is 15 residues long. CDR3 sequence (DNA): TGCAGTGCTAGAGACTTATACAACAGTGGAAACACCATATATTTT. This codes for CSARDLYNSGNTIYF.

Remarks on this clonotype: This CDR3 is missing its conserved last phenylalanine or tryptophan, likely due to a read error. The chain joins TRBV4-2 to TRBJ2-7; 10 bases agree with TRBD1. Germline V lookup: CDR1 LGHNA, CDR2 YNFKEQ. The CDR3 is 18 amino acids. CDR3 coding DNA: TGCGCCAGCAGCCAGGAACATCTAGGACAGGGGGGACCGCGCGAGCAGTACTAC. It yields the protein CASSQEHLGQGGPREQYY.

This rearrangement joins TRBV30 to TRBJ2-7; 10 bases agree with TRBD2. Germline CDR1 GTSNPN, CDR2 SVGIG (reference sequence). This CDR3 is built from 11 residues. The CDR3 spells CAWRVSGRFVV. The CDR3 DNA reads as TGTGCCTGGAGGGTTAGCGGGAGGTTCGTCGTA.

As to this clonotype: The conserved phenylalanine or tryptophan is not found at the CDR3 terminus, so this likely reflects a read error. The chain recombines TRBV28 with TRBJ1-5; 7 bases are shared with TRBD1. The CDR3 spans 12 residues. Germline trimming cut 6 bases from V and 7 bases from J; bases unmatched to any gene: 3. Germline-derived CDR1 and CDR2 are MDHEN and SYDVKM. CDR3: CASSRGGQPQHS. The CDR3 bases are TGTGCCAGCAGCCGAGGGGGCCAGCCCCAGCATTCT.

This clonotype has only one observation. An end of the junction differs from the germline gene, which may be a read error. The rearrangement joins TRBV30 to TRBJ2-5; a weak D match, TRBD2 (6 bases). CDR1 and CDR2 (germline): GTSNPN, SVGIG (reference sequence). This CDR3 comprises 15 residues. DNA of the CDR3: TGTGTCTGGAGGGTCTTGGGCGCGCCCCTAGGGACCCAGTACTTC. Its translation is CVWRVLGAPLGTQYF.

On this clonotype itself: A read error may produce the germline difference seen at one junction end. The V call is TRBV9, the J call TRBJ1-1, with D tentatively TRBD1 (5 bases). The CDR3 totals 15 residues. Germline V gene data show CDR1 as SGDLS and CDR2 as YYNGEE. CDR3 sequence: CASSVGGAWCTEAFF. The CDR3 coding sequence is TGTGCCAGCAGTGTAGGCGGGGCTTGGTGCACTGAAGCTTTCTTT.

The rearrangement joins TRBV11-2 to TRBJ1-4, with D possibly being TRBD1 (5 bases). From germline, CDR1 is SGHAT and CDR2 FQNNGV. V lost 4 bases and J lost 10, with 10 bases in between. The CDR3 covers 12 residues. CDR3: CASSSWRGKLFF. In nucleotides, the CDR3 is TGTGCCAGCAGCTCATGGAGGGGAAAACTGTTTTTT.

Points on this clonotype: Sequence at one end of the junction differs from germline and may be a read error. This chain joins TRBV28 and TRBJ2-2; a possible D gene is TRBD2 (5 bases). There are 12 residues in the CDR3. Germline CDR1 is MDHEN and CDR2 is SYDVKM. The CDR3: CANSQLTGELFF. Here the CDR3 DNA reads TGTGCCAACAGCCAGCTGACCGGGGAGCTGTTCTTT.

This clonotype rates as medium-sized. The gene calls are TRBV12-3 or TRBV12-4 and TRBJ2-4, with 7 bases that match TRBD2. The CDR3 runs 13 residues. The junction had 2 bases not matched to a gene; V was cut back by 0 bases and J by 9 bases. The chain's CDR3 is CASSLAGGFIQYF. CDR3 DNA sequence: TGTGCCAGCAGTTTAGCGGGGGGGTTCATTCAGTACTTC.

Remarks on this clonotype: An end of the junction differs from the germline gene, which may be a read error. This chain uses TRBV11-2 with TRBJ2-7; possibly TRBD2 for D (5 bases). This CDR3 spans 17 amino acids. Germline values: CDR1 SGHAT, CDR2 FQNNGV. CDR3 region: CACSLGGTAQRSYEQYF. Here the CDR3 DNA reads TGTGCCTGCAGCTTAGGAGGTACAGCTCAGAGGTCCTACGAGCAGTACTTC. The full variable domain, completed using reference TRBV11-2 and TRBJ2-7, is EAGVAQSPRYKIIEKRQSVAFWCNPISGHATLYWYQQILGQGPKLLIQFQNNGVVDDSQLPKDRFSAERLKGVDSTLKIQPAKLEDSAVYLCACSLGGTAQRSYEQYFGPGTRLTVT.

A note on this clonotype: One junction end disagrees with the germline gene, perhaps due to a read error. This sequence joins TRBV10-3 and TRBJ2-1; the D call may be TRBD1 or TRBD2 (5 bases each). The CDR3 is 14 residues long. Germline loops: CDR1 ENHRY, CDR2 SYGVKD. CDR3 in DNA: TGTGCCATCAGTCTCACGGCGACCCGGGACGAGCGGTTCTTC. Its protein product is CAISLTATRDERFF.

For this clonotype: The junction and the germline gene differ at one end; a read error may be behind it. V is TRBV4-2 and J is TRBJ2-7; 10 bases map to TRBD1. This CDR3 has 18 residues. Per the germline V gene, CDR1 is LGHNA and CDR2 is YNFKEQ. The CDR3 is CANSQEHLGQGGPGEQNF. DNA of the CDR3: TGTGCCAACAGCCAGGAACACCTAGGACAGGGGGGACCGGGCGAGCAGAACTTC.

In regard to this clonotype: The junction differs from germline at one of its ends, possibly a read error. The chain uses TRBV6-1 and TRBJ1-5, with D unclear. Germline CDR1 MNHNS, CDR2 SASEGT. This CDR3 region has 14 residues. Written as DNA, the CDR3 is TGTGCGAGCAGTGAGCGCGGCGGCAATCAGTCCCAGCATTTT. Its translation is CASSERGGNQSQHF.

With respect to this clonotype: Sequence at one end of the junction differs from germline and may be a read error. The rearrangement links TRBV11-3 to TRBJ2-1; TRBD2 agrees at 10 bases. Germline lookup yields CDR1 SGHNT and CDR2 YENEEA. This CDR3 spans 13 amino acids. CDR3 DNA sequence: TGTCCCGGTGCTAGCGGGAGTGGGAATGTGCAGTTCTTC. Protein sequence: CPGASGSGNVQFF. Using reference TRBV11-3 and TRBJ2-1 for the parts outside the CDR3, the full variable domain is EAGVVQSPRYKIIEKKQPVAFWCNPISGHNTLYWYLQNLGQGPELLIRYENEEAVDDSQLPKDRFSAERLKGVDSTLKIQPAELGDSAVYLCPGASGSGNVQFFGPGTRLTVL.

Notes on this clonotype: Germline and junction disagree at one end, which may indicate a read error. V usage is TRBV6-5 and J usage is TRBJ2-2; the D gene is possibly TRBD2 (5 bases). The length of the CDR3 is 16 residues. Germline loops: CDR1 MNHEY, CDR2 SVGAGI. The chain's CDR3 is CASRWASARGTGELSF. CDR3 DNA: TGTGCCAGCAGGTGGGCTAGTGCCCGAGGCACCGGGGAGCTGTCTTTT.

This clonotype was observed once. Here the CDR3 DNA reads TGTGCCATCAGTGGGTCTGCTAACAGACAGGAGACCCAGTACTTC. Residues: CAISGSANRQETQYF. The genes are TRBV10-3 and TRBJ2-5; possibly TRBD1 for D (5 bases). V was cut by 4 bases and J by 5 bases, with 17 bases left in between. Germline-derived CDR1 and CDR2 are ENHRY and SYGVKD. The CDR3 is 15 residues long.

Of note for this clonotype: At one end the junction does not follow the germline gene, possibly because of a read error. This rearrangement joins TRBV7-8 to TRBJ2-7; the D gene could be TRBD1 or TRBD2 (6 bases each). There are 15 residues in the CDR3. CDR1 SGHVS and CDR2 FQNEAQ come from the germline V gene. Written as DNA, the CDR3 is TGTGGCAGCAGCCAAACTAGTGGGGGGCCCTACGAGCAGTACTTC. This encodes CGSSQTSGGPYEQYF. Together with reference TRBV7-8 and TRBJ2-7, the CDR3 gives the full variable domain: GAGVSQSPRYKVAKRGQDVALRCDPISGHVSLFWYQQALGQGPEFLTYFQNEAQLDKSGLPSDRFFAERPEGSVSTLKIQRTQQEDSAVYLCGSSQTSGGPYEQYFGPGTRLTVT.

The chain employs TRBV6-6 and TRBJ2-1; possible D gene TRBD1, 6 bases. Germline CDR1 and CDR2: MNHNY and SVGAGI (reference sequence). The CDR3 covers 13 residues. V was shortened by 8 bases and J by 5 bases, with 13 bases between the two germline ends. CDR3 nucleotides: TGTGCCAGCGGGACACCCTCGGACAATGAGCAGTTCTTC. It codes for CASGTPSDNEQFF.